The text below deals with one T cell receptor (beta chain). This sample stems from a study of multiple sclerosis patients with progressive multifocal leukoencephalopathy. Assay used: immunoSEQ multiplex PCR; TCRdb lists only in-frame clones, some missing. This sample has some 27,000 clones, with around 87% found just once. V was cut by 2 bases and J by 4 bases, with 14 bases left in between. The CDR3 has 16 residues. Germline V gene lookup returns CDR1 MNHNS and CDR2 SASEGT. As for time point: about 13 months of natalizumab therapy. T1 marks 6 months and T2 marks 12 months of natalizumab therapy. The sample here was PBMCs, taken from a patient treated with natalizumab. The sequence came from a human donor with multiple sclerosis. The chain recombines TRBV6-1 with TRBJ2-2; D possibly corresponds to TRBD2 (5 bases). CDR3 sequence (DNA): TGTGCCAGCAGTGAACAGCGGACGGCCCTCACCGGGGAGCTGTTTTTT. Its translation: CASSEQRTALTGELFF.